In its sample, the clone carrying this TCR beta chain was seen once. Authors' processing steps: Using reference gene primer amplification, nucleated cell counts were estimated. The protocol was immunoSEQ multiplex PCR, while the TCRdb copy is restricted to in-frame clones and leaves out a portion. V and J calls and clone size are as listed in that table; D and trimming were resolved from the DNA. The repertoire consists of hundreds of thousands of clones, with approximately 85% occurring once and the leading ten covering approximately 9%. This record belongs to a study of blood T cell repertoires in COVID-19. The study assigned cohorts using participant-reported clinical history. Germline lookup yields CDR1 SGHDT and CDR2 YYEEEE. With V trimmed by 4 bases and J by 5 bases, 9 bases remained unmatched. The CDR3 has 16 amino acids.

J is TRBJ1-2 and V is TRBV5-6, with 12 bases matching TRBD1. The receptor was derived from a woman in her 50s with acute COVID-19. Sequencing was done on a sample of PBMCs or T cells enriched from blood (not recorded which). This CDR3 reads CASSPGQGASWYGYTF. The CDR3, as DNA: TGTGCCAGCAGCCCGGGACAGGGGGCCTCCTGGTATGGCTACACCTTC.